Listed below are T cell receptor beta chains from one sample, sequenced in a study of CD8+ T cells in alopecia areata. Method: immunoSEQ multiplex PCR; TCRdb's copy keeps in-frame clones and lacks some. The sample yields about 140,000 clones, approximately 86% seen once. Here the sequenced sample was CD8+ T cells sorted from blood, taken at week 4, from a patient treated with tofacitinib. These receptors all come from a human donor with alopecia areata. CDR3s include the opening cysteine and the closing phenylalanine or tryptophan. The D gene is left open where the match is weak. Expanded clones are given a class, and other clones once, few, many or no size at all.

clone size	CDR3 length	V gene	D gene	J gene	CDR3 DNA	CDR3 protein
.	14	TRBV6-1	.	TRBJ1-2	TGTGCCAGCAGTGTCGGACCCAAGGGGTATGGCTACACCTTC	CASSVGPKGYGYTF
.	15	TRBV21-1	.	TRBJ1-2	TGTGCCAGCAGCAAATGCCCCCGAACCAACTATGGCTACACCTTC	CASSKCPRTNYGYTF
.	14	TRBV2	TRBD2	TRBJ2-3	TGTGCCAGCAGTGAGGGGGGGTCCTTTGATACGCAGTATTTT	CASSEGGSFDTQYF
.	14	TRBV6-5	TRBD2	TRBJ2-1	TGTGCCAGCACGGGGGGAATAGGCTACAATGAGCAGTTCTTC	CASTGGIGYNEQFF
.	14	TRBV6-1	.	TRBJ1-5	TGTGCCAGCGGCCTTAGGGTGTGGAATCAGCCCCAGCATTTT	CASGLRVWNQPQHF
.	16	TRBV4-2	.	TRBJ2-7	TGTGCCAGCAGCCAAGAGGAGGGGGCAATGACCTACGAGCAGTACTTC	CASSQEEGAMTYEQYF
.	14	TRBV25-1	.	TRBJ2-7	TGTGCCAGCAGTGATCCCCAGGGCCGCTACGAGCAGTACTTC	CASSDPQGRYEQYF
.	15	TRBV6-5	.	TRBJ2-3	TGTGCCAGCAGTTACGAGGGGCGAAGCACAGATACGCAGTATTTT	CASSYEGRSTDTQYF
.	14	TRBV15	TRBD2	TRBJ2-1	TGTGCCACCGGCCCTAGCGGGAATTACAATGAGCAGTTCTTC	CATGPSGNYNEQFF
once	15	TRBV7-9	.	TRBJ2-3	TGTGCCAGCAGCTTAAGTGAGACTAGCACAGATACGCAGTATTTT	CASSLSETSTDTQYF
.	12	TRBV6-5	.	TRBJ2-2	TGTGCCAGCAGTTATATGACCGGGGAGCTGTTTTTT	CASSYMTGELFF
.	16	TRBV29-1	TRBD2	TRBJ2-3	TGCAGCGCCATTATTAGACTAGCGGGTGGAACAGATACGCAGTATTTT	CSAIIRLAGGTDTQYF
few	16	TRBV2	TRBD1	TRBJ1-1	TGTGCCAGCGGGGGACAGGGACGTTCTCCGAACACTGAAGCTTTCTTT	CASGGQGRSPNTEAFF
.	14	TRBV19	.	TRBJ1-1	TGTGCCAGTAGTATAGTCAACGCGAACACTGAAGCTTTCTTT	CASSIVNANTEAFF
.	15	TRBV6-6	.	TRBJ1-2	TGTGCCAGCAGTCACGGGGTCAGTTCGGACTATGGCTACACCTTC	CASSHGVSSDYGYTF
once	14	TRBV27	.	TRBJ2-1	TGTGCCAGCAGCCCAACAGGGTGGGACAATGAGCAGTTCTTC	CASSPTGWDNEQFF
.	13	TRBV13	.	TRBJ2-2	TGTGCCAGCAGCTTTAGCGTCCCCGGGGAGCTGTTTTTT	CASSFSVPGELFF
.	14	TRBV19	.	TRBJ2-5	TGTGCCAGTAGTATTGAGAGGAACCAAGAGACCCAGTACTTC	CASSIERNQETQYF
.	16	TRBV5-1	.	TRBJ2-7	TGCGCCAGCAGCTTGGACGCCCCAACTTCTACCTACGAGCAGTACTTC	CASSLDAPTSTYEQYF
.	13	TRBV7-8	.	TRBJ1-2	TGTGCCAGCAGCCTCCGAGGGATCTATGGCTACACCTTC	CASSLRGIYGYTF
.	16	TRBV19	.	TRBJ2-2	TGTGCCAGTAAGGACGGGCGGGCCTCGTTATCCGGGGAGCTGTTTTTT	CASKDGRASLSGELFF
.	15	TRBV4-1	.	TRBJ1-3	TGCGCCAGCAGCCAAGAGAGTGGTGGGGTAGACACCATATATTTT	CASSQESGGVDTIYF
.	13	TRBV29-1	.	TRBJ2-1	TGCAGCGTTGACCACAAAATTTACAATGAGCAGTTCTTC	CSVDHKIYNEQFF
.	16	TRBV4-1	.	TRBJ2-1	TGCGCCAGCAGCTACCGGGACGCCAGCTCCTACAATGAGCAGTTCTTC	CASSYRDASSYNEQFF
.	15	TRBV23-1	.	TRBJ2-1	TGCGCCAGCAGTCAATCGAGGCGGGGAGGCAATGAGCAGTTCTTC	CASSQSRRGGNEQFF
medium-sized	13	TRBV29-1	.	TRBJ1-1	TGCAGCTCCAAAGAGTCACAGAACACTGAAGCTTTCTTT	CSSKESQNTEAFF
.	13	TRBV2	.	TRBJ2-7	TGTGCCAGCAGTGAAGCAGGGAACTACGAGCAGTACTTC	CASSEAGNYEQYF
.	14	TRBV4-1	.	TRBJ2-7	TGCGCCAGCAGCCAAGATGTTGGTTACTACGAGCAGTACTTC	CASSQDVGYYEQYF
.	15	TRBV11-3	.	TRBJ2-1	TGTGCCAGCAGCCCAAACCAAGGACCGCGGGACGAGCAGTTCTTC	CASSPNQGPRDEQFF
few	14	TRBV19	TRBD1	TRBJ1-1	TGTGCCAGCCGTTGGACAGGGATGAACACTGAAGCTTTCTTT	CASRWTGMNTEAFF
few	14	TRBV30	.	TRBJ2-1	TGTGCCTGGAGTGTAGTCGGACCCTACAATGAGCAGTTCTTC	CAWSVVGPYNEQFF
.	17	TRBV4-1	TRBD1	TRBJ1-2	TGCGCCAGCAGCCAAGATCCCGGGACAGGGAGACACTATGGCTACACCTTC	CASSQDPGTGRHYGYTF
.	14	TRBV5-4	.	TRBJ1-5	TGTGCCAGCAGCTTGGAACAGGGTCGACAGCCCCAGCATTTT	CASSLEQGRQPQHF
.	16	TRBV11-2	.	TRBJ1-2	TGTGCCAGCAGCGCAGACCTTTCAGGGTTGAACTATGGCTACACCTTC	CASSADLSGLNYGYTF
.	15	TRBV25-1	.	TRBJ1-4	TGTGCCAGCAGCGAAGACGGCTTGGCTAATGAAAAACTGTTTTTT	CASSEDGLANEKLFF
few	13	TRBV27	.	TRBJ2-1	TGTGCCAGCAGTTTATCCAGCTACAATGAGCAGTTCTTC	CASSLSSYNEQFF
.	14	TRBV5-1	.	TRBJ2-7	TGCGCCAGCAGCTTGGGGCCGTTTGCCTACGAGCAGTACTTC	CASSLGPFAYEQYF
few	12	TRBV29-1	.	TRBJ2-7	TGCAGCGGCACGGGGAGAGGCTACGAGCAGTACTTC	CSGTGRGYEQYF
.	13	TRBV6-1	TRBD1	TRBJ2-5	TGTGCCACCGTCCCCGACAGGGGAGAGACCCAGTACTTC	CATVPDRGETQYF
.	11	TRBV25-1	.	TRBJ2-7	TGTGCTAGCGGTGACCTCTACGAGCAGTACTTC	CASGDLYEQYF
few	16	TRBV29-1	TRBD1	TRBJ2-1	TGCAGCGTTGAAGATCAGGGGGACAGGGGGCACAATGAGCAGTTCTTC	CSVEDQGDRGHNEQFF
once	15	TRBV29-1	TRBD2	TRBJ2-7	TGCAGCGTTGAACTAGCGGGGGCCCAAGCCTACGAGCAGTACTTC	CSVELAGAQAYEQYF
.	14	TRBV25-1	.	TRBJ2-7	TGTGCCAGCAGTGAAGCGGGACCAAGCTACGAGCAGTACTTC	CASSEAGPSYEQYF
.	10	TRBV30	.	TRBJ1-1	TGTGCCTGGAGTGTACAAAAGGCTTTCTTT	CAWSVQKAFF
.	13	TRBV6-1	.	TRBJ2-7	TGTGCCAGCAGTGAAGTTGAGGGCTACGAGCAGTACTTC	CASSEVEGYEQYF
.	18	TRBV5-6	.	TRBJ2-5	TGTGCCAGCAGCTTGGTGGGTGTGCCTAGCGCTTACCAAGAGACCCAGTACTTC	CASSLVGVPSAYQETQYF
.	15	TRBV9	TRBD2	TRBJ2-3	TGTGCCAGCAGCGCCGGGACTACCAACACAGATACGCAGTATTTT	CASSAGTTNTDTQYF
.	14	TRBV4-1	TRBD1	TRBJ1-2	TGCGCCAGCAGCCAAGTAACAGGGGACTATGGCTACACCTTC	CASSQVTGDYGYTF